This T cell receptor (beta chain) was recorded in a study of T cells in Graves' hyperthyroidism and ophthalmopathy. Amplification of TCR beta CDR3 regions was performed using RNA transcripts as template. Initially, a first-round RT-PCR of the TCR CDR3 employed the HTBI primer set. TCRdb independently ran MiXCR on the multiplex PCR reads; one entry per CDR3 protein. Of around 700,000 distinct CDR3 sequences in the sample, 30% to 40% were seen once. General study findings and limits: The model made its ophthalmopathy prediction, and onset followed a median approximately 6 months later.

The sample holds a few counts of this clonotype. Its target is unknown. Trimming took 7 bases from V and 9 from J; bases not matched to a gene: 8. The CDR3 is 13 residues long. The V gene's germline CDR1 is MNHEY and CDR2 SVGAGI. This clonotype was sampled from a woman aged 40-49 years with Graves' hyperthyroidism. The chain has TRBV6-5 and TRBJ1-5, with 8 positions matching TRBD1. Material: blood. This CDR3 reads CASTGQEGSPQHF. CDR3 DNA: TGTGCCAGCACGGGACAGGAGGGTTCGCCCCAGCATTTT.